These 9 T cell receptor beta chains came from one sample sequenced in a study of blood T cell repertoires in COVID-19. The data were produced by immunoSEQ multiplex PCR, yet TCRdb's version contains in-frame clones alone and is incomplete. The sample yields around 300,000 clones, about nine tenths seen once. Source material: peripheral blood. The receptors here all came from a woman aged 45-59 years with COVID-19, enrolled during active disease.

Written as DNA, the CDR3 is TGTGCCAGCAGCTCCACCCCGGCAGGGTCGGTCACTGAAGCTTTCTTT. This translates into CASSSTPAGSVTEAFF. The gene calls are TRBV7-6 and TRBJ1-1; D perhaps matches TRBD1 (5 bases). Trimming cost V 4 bases and J 4 bases, with 19 bases left between them. CDR3 length equals 16 residues. The germline V gene has CDR1 SGHVS and CDR2 FNYEAQ.

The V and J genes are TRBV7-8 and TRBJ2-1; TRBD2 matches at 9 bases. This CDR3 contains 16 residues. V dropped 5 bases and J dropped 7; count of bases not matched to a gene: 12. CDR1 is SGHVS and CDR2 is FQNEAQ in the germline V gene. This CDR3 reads CASSPFQAGGLNEQFF. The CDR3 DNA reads TGTGCCAGCAGCCCATTCCAGGCGGGAGGGTTGAATGAGCAGTTCTTC.

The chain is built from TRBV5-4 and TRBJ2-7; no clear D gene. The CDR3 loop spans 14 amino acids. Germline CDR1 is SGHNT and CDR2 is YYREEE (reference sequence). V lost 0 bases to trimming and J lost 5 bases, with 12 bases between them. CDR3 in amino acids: CASSLGPRRNEQYF. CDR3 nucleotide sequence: TGTGCCAGCAGCTTGGGGCCCCGCAGAAACGAGCAGTACTTC.

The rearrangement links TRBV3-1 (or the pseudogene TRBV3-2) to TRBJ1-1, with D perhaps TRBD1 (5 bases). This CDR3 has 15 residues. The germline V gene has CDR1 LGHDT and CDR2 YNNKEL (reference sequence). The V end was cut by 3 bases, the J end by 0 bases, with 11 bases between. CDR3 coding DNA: TGTGCCAGCAGCCAGGTGGGGGGGATGAACACTGAAGCTTTCTTT. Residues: CASSQVGGMNTEAFF.

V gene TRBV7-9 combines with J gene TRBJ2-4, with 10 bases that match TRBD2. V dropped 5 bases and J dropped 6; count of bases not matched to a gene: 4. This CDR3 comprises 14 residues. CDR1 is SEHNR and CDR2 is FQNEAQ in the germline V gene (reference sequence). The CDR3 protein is CASSPSGSGNIQYF. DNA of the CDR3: TGTGCCAGCAGCCCTAGCGGGAGTGGAAACATTCAGTACTTC.

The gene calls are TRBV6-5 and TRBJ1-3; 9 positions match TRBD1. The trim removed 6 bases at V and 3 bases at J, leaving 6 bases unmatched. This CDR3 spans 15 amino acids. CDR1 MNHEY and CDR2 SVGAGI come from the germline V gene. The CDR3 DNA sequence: TGTGCCAGCAGCCTTGACAGGGGGTTTGGAAACACCATATATTTT. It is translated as CASSLDRGFGNTIYF.

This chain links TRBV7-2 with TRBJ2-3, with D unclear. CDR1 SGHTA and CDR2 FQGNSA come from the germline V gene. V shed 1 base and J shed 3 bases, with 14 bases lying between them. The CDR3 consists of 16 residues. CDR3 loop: CASSLVVLGLTDTQYF. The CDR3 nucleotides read TGTGCCAGCAGCTTAGTTGTACTCGGGTTGACAGATACGCAGTATTTT.

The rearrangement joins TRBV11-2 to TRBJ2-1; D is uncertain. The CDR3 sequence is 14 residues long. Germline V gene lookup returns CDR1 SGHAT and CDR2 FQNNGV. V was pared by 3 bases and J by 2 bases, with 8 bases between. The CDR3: CASSFNSAYNEQFF. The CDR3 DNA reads TGTGCCAGCAGCTTTAACTCGGCCTACAATGAGCAGTTCTTC.

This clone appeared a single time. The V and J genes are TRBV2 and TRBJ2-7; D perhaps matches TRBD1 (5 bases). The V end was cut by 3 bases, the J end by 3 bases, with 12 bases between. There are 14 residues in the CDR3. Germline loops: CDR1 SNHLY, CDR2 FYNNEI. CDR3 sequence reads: CASSDGQGIYEQYF. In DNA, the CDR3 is TGTGCCAGCAGTGATGGTCAGGGTATCTACGAGCAGTACTTC.